This TCR beta chain appears in the sequencing data of a study of shared clonotypes between healthy human individuals. The naive CD8 population came from CD45RO-negative cells selected for CCR7, without terminally differentiated effector memory CD45RA+ cells. Generated by immunoSEQ multiplex PCR, the TCRdb table keeps only in-frame clones and is missing some. Of a few million clones listed, over 85% are singletons. Sequencing was done on a sample of naive CD8+ T cells from PBMCs. The TCR was taken from a young man in good health. Some clones in this sample may be carry-over from other donors' samples.

The CDR3 nucleotides read TGTGCCAGCAGCTTAAATTCCCCTAGGCGGGAGTCGGGCTACAATGAGCAGTTCTTC. Encoded protein: CASSLNSPRRESGYNEQFF. The rearrangement uses TRBV7-3 and TRBJ2-1, with 7 bases lining up with TRBD2. After removal of 1 base from V and 3 bases from J, the junction contained 15 bases not matched to a gene. The length of the CDR3 is 19 residues. Germline V lookup: CDR1 SGHTA, CDR2 FQGTGA.